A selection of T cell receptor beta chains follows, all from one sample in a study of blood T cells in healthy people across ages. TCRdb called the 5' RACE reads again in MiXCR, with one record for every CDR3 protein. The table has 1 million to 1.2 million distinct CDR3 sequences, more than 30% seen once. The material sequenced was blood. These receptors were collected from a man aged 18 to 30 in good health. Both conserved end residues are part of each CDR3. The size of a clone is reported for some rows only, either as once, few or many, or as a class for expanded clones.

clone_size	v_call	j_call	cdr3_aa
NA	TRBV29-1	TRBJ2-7	CSVEDHGYEQYF
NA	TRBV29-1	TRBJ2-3	CSVEDRPHWDTDTQYF
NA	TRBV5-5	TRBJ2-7	CASSLAEGFYYEQYF
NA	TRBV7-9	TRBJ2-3	CTSSGLGTGDFGTDTQYF
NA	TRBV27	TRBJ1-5	CASSPMGAEHQPQHF
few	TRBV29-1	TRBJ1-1	CSVDRGLGAFF
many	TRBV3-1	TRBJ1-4	CASSRGEKLFF
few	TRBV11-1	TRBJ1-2	CASSSGQRYGYTF
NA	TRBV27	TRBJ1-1	CASSLSIGVYEAFF
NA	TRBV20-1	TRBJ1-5	CSARGPGKYQPQHF
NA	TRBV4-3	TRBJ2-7	CASSQVNWAPYEQYF
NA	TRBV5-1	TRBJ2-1	CASSLASGVSNEQFF
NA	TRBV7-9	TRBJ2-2	CASSLGGNRQNTGELFF
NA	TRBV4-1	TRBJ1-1	CASSQEAGRAFF
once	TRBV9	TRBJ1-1	CASSVYENTEAFF
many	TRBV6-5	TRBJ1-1	CASSYSGRVNTEAFF
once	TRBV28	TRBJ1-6	CASSLLTGGSSPLHF
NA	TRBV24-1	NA	CATSAPDRVGETQYF
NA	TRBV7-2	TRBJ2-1	CASSLGANTYNEQFF
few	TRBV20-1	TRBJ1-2	CSARDLGTGWGYTF
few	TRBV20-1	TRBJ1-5	CSARRTGFSNQPQHF
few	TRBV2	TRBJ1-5	CASSESSVDQPQHF